The 32 T cell receptor beta chains below come from one sample, sequenced in a study of OX40 agonist ivuxolimab in advanced cancers. TCRdb's copy holds only in-frame clones and misses some; the assay was immunoSEQ multiplex PCR. The table has 80,000 or so clones, 85% seen once. The specimen comprised CD4+ or CD8+ T cells sorted from blood, sampled in a trial of the OX40 agonist ivuxolimab. The receptors were sampled from an adult with an advanced solid tumor such as melanoma, head and neck, liver or kidney cancer.

The chain carries TRBV25-1 and TRBJ1-3; no clear D gene. The CDR3 extends over 14 amino acids. Germline V gives CDR1 MGHDK, CDR2 SYGVNS. With 2 bases removed from V and 4 bases from J, the gap between germline ends came to 9 bases. The DNA for the CDR3 is TGTGCCAGCAGTGAAAACCGGAGAGGAAACACCATATATTTT. It yields the protein CASSENRRGNTIYF.

J is TRBJ2-7 and V is TRBV6-1; 7 bases align to TRBD2. The V segment lost 7 bases and the J segment 7 bases; nucleotides outside the gene matches: 16. This CDR3 comprises 15 residues. CDR1 is MNHNS, CDR2 SASEGT, per germline. The CDR3 DNA reads as TGTGCCAGCATCTCGGAAGGATCTTCGGGAGGAGAGCAGTACTTC. As protein: CASISEGSSGGEQYF.

This clone came up once. This chain links TRBV7-2 with TRBJ1-6; 8 nucleotides match TRBD1. The CDR3 has 14 residues. Germline CDR1 SGHTA, CDR2 FQGNSA. The J segment lost 8 bases and the V segment lost 4 bases, leaving 4 bases of the junction unmatched. Here the CDR3 reads CASSSKTGDSPLHF. CDR3 DNA sequence: TGTGCCAGCAGCTCAAAGACAGGGGATTCACCCCTCCACTTT.

Notes on this clone: This specimen includes other DNA sequences encoding the same CDR3. The chain is built from TRBV5-1 and TRBJ2-6; a possible D gene is TRBD1 (6 bases). The germline CDR1 and CDR2 sequences are SGHRS and YFSETQ. The CDR3 spans 16 residues. V dropped 0 bases and J dropped 0 bases, with 7 bases sitting between them. CDR3: CASSLEGGSGANVLTF. The CDR3 DNA follows: TGCGCCAGCAGCTTGGAAGGGGGCTCTGGGGCCAACGTCCTGACTTTC.

This sequence joins TRBV19 and TRBJ1-1; D is uncertain. V was shortened by 5 bases and J by 3 bases, with 10 bases between the two germline ends. Germline V CDR1 and CDR2: LNHDA, SQIVND (reference sequence). CDR3 length: 13 residues. The CDR3: CASSPSRDTEAFF. CDR3 bases: TGTGCCAGTAGTCCCAGCCGAGACACTGAAGCTTTCTTT.

The rearrangement links TRBV5-6 to TRBJ2-3; D is perhaps TRBD1 or TRBD2 (5 bases each). V lost 3 bases, J lost 2 bases, and 13 bases lay in between. Germline V lookup: CDR1 SGHDT, CDR2 YYEEEE. This CDR3 contains 15 residues. The CDR3 DNA reads as TGTGCCAGCAGCTGGCAGGGACCTACCACAGATACGCAGTATTTT. Residues: CASSWQGPTTDTQYF.

The chain is built from TRBV10-3 and TRBJ2-7; D possibly corresponds to TRBD2 (5 bases). Germline-derived CDR1 and CDR2 are ENHRY and SYGVKD. Trimming took 7 bases from V and 4 from J, leaving 17 bases between them. This CDR3 is 14 amino acids long. The chain's CDR3 is CAINSLGRGYEQYF. The CDR3 region has the DNA TGTGCCATCAACTCACTGGGTCGAGGGTACGAGCAGTACTTC.

The chain employs TRBV5-5 and TRBJ1-3; the D is unclear. Germline CDR1 is SGHKS and CDR2 is YYEKEE (reference sequence). This CDR3 spans 15 amino acids. V lost 4 bases and J 4 bases, leaving 15 bases between the germline ends. The CDR3 bases are TGTGCCAGCAGCCCCGGCGCATCCACCGGAAACACCATATATTTT. The encoded protein is CASSPGASTGNTIYF.

The chain is built from TRBV30 and TRBJ1-5; no reliable D call. The germline gives CDR1 GTSNPN, CDR2 SVGIG (reference sequence). Trimming shortened V by 2 bases and J by 1 base, and 9 bases separated the two germline ends. The CDR3 is 14 residues long. CDR3 region: CAWSPDGSNQPQHF. The CDR3 DNA reads as TGTGCCTGGAGTCCGGACGGAAGCAATCAGCCCCAGCATTTT.

The chain uses TRBV7-4 and TRBJ1-4; D gene unclear. CDR1 and CDR2 (germline): SGHVT, SQSDAQ. The CDR3 sequence is 16 residues long. The V and J ends lost 2 bases and 5 bases respectively, with 15 bases between them. CDR3 DNA sequence: TGTGCCAGCAGCTTAAGGGAGGAGGTGCCGAATGAAAAACTGTTTTTT. The encoded protein is CASSLREEVPNEKLFF.

The chain carries TRBV14 and TRBJ2-3; 8 bases are shared with TRBD2. The germline CDR1 and CDR2 sequences are SGHDN and FVKESK. Germline trimming cut 1 base from V and 0 bases from J; bases unmatched to any gene: 9. The CDR3 runs 18 residues. This CDR3 is CASSQGSGNALSTDTQYF. CDR3 coding DNA: TGTGCCAGCAGCCAAGGTAGCGGGAACGCTTTAAGCACAGATACGCAGTATTTT.

This clone was detected a few times. V usage is TRBV7-6 and J usage is TRBJ2-1; 15 bases fit TRBD2. This CDR3 has 18 amino acids. The germline gives CDR1 SGHVS, CDR2 FNYEAQ. V shed 5 bases and J 8 bases; nucleotides not matched to a gene: 13. This chain's CDR3 is CASSKGLAGGPPWDEQFF. CDR3 in DNA: TGTGCCAGCAGCAAAGGACTAGCGGGAGGGCCCCCGTGGGATGAGCAGTTCTTC.

The rearrangement joins TRBV9 to TRBJ1-4; tentative D call: TRBD1 (5 bases). Trimming left V 2 bases short and J 6 bases short, with 11 bases between. The CDR3 is 14 residues long. Per the germline V gene, CDR1 is SGDLS and CDR2 is YYNGEE. The CDR3 is CASSVGTRDEKLFF. The CDR3 nucleotides are TGTGCCAGCAGCGTGGGGACCAGAGATGAAAAACTGTTTTTT.

DNA of the CDR3: TGTGCCAGCAGCTCCGGGACAGGCTTCCAAGAGACCCAGTACTTC. Encoded protein: CASSSGTGFQETQYF. This sequence joins TRBV11-1 and TRBJ2-5; 8 bases fit TRBD1. The CDR3 covers 15 residues. Germline CDR1 is SGHAT and CDR2 is FQDESV (reference sequence). The ends lost 4 bases at V and 1 base at J; junction bases unmatched: 5.

V gene TRBV5-1 combines with J gene TRBJ2-7, with 7 nucleotides matching TRBD2. From germline, CDR1 is SGHRS and CDR2 YFSETQ. The trim removed 0 bases at V and 5 bases at J, leaving 8 bases unmatched. The CDR3 consists of 15 residues. The CDR3 coding sequence is TGCGCCAGCAGCTTGGCCGGCGCTAGCGGAAACGAGCAGTACTTC. This sequence encodes CASSLAGASGNEQYF.

The chain is built from TRBV12-2 and TRBJ1-1; TRBD1 is the table's D call, not checked against the DNA. TRBV12-2 is a pseudogene. The CDR3 covers 18 residues. In DNA form, the CDR3 reads TGTGCAAGTCGCCCTGTCTTACCTACAGGGGCCTCGAACACTGAAGCTTTCTTT. Its protein product is CASRPVLPTGASNTEAFF.

The chain uses TRBV18 and TRBJ2-1, with 14 bases identical to TRBD2. V shed 8 bases, J shed 8 bases, and the junction held 14 bases outside the gene matches. The germline V gene has CDR1 KGHSH and CDR2 LQKENI. The CDR3 runs 17 residues. The CDR3 DNA reads as TGTGCCAGCGCCCCACAGGGACTAGCGGGAGATTCTGATGAGCAGTTCTTC. The encoded protein is CASAPQGLAGDSDEQFF. Full variable domain (remainder filled in from reference TRBV18 and TRBJ2-1): NAGVMQNPRHLVRRRGQEARLRCSPMKGHSHVYWYRQLPEEGLKFMVYLQKENIIDESGMPKERFSAEFPKEGPSILRIQQVVRGDSAAYFCASAPQGLAGDSDEQFFGPGTRLTVL.

The V and J genes are TRBV4-3 and TRBJ2-2; D is perhaps TRBD1 (6 bases). Between the trimmed V and J ends, which lost 0 bases and 8 bases, there was a span of 13 bases. Germline CDR1 LGHNA, CDR2 YSLEER. The CDR3 is 15 amino acids. The CDR3 DNA sequence: TGCGCCAGCAGCCAAGATCTGGGGGCCAGGGGGGAGCTGTTTTTT. Its protein is CASSQDLGARGELFF.

The genes are TRBV29-1 and TRBJ1-1; 9 positions agree with TRBD1. From germline, CDR1 is SQVTM and CDR2 ANQGSEA. The V segment lost 1 base and the J segment 4 bases; nucleotides outside the gene matches: 4. The CDR3 sequence is 14 residues long. The CDR3 nucleotides read TGCAGCGTTGAAGTAACAGGGGGCGTCACTGAAGCTTTCTTT. This codes for CSVEVTGGVTEAFF.

This clone showed up just once. This chain uses TRBV30 with TRBJ1-2; D not certain. The germline V gene encodes CDR1 GTSNPN and CDR2 SVGIG (reference sequence). The length of the CDR3 is 14 residues. V was shortened by 4 bases and J by 5 bases, with 17 bases between the two germline ends. CDR3 nucleotide sequence: TGTGCCTGGATGCCAGGAATAACCACTTATGGCTACACCTTC. It translates to CAWMPGITTYGYTF. The complete variable domain, with remaining parts taken from reference TRBV30 and TRBJ1-2, reads SQTIHQWPATLVQPVGSPLSLECTVEGTSNPNLYWYRQAAGRGLQLLFYSVGIGQISSEVPQNLSASRPQDRQFILSSKKLLLSDSGFYLCAWMPGITTYGYTFGSGTRLTVV.

In its sample, this clone was seen a few times. The J gene is TRBJ2-3, the V gene TRBV5-1; 9 positions agree with TRBD1. CDR3 length: 14 amino acids. The germline CDR1 and CDR2 sequences are SGHRS and YFSETQ. The V gene end was trimmed by 6 bases and the J gene end by 0 bases; junction bases not matched to a gene: 2. This CDR3 reads CASKQGASTDTQYF. Written as DNA, the CDR3 is TGCGCCAGCAAACAGGGGGCTAGCACAGATACGCAGTATTTT.

V gene TRBV28 combines with J gene TRBJ2-7; 8 nucleotides match TRBD1. The CDR3 loop spans 15 amino acids. Germline V gives CDR1 MDHEN, CDR2 SYDVKM. V shed 6 bases and J 0 bases; nucleotides not matched to a gene: 7. The CDR3 region has the DNA TGTGCCAGCAGGCTGGACAGGGCCAGCTCCTACGAGCAGTACTTC. Amino acid sequence: CASRLDRASSYEQYF.

The V gene is TRBV6-5, the J gene TRBJ2-3, with D maybe TRBD1 (6 bases). V shed 2 bases and J shed 2 bases, with 8 bases lying between them. Per germline, CDR1 MNHEY and CDR2 SVGAGI. The CDR3 is 14 residues long. CDR3 protein: CASSYDRSTDTQYF. In DNA, the CDR3 is TGTGCCAGCAGTTACGACAGGTCCACAGATACGCAGTATTTT.

This clone was detected once. The chain has TRBV7-2 and TRBJ2-2, with 10 bases that match TRBD1. There are 14 residues in the CDR3. Germline assignment: CDR1 SGHTA and CDR2 FQGNSA. Trimming took 4 bases from V and 6 from J; bases not matched to a gene: 2. The chain's CDR3 is CASSSDRGAGELFF. The CDR3 DNA reads TGTGCCAGCAGCTCGGACAGGGGGGCCGGGGAGCTGTTTTTT.

The V gene is TRBV7-2, the J gene TRBJ2-7; 9 nucleotides align to TRBD1. CDR1 SGHTA and CDR2 FQGNSA come from the germline V gene. V gave up 5 bases and J gave up 2 bases; unmatched junction bases: 4. The CDR3 has 14 amino acids. This CDR3 reads CASSADRGTYEQYF. The CDR3 region has the DNA TGTGCCAGCAGCGCCGACAGGGGGACCTACGAGCAGTACTTC.

The chain combines TRBV7-9 with TRBJ1-1; D remains ambiguous. The CDR3 is 16 residues long. Germline V lookup: CDR1 SEHNR, CDR2 FQNEAQ (reference sequence). V shed 5 bases and J shed 0 bases, with 16 bases lying between them. The CDR3 bases are TGTGCCAGCAGCCCAGGCATTGGGTGGGTGAACACTGAAGCTTTCTTT. It yields the protein CASSPGIGWVNTEAFF.

This clone was picked up one time. V gene TRBV4-3 combines with J gene TRBJ2-7; no firm D call. The ends were cut back, 0 bases at V and 3 bases at J, with 6 bases in the middle. The length of the CDR3 is 13 residues. Germline loops: CDR1 LGHNA, CDR2 YSLEER. The CDR3 sequence is CASSQELVYEQYF. As DNA, the CDR3 is TGCGCCAGCAGCCAAGAATTAGTCTACGAGCAGTACTTC.

This chain uses TRBV7-2 with TRBJ2-7; D remains unclear. The length of the CDR3 is 12 residues. Germline CDR1 SGHTA, CDR2 FQGNSA. Between the trimmed V and J ends, which lost 2 bases and 5 bases, there was a span of 7 bases. The CDR3 here is CASSLLDHEQYF. In nucleotides, the CDR3 is TGTGCCAGCAGCTTACTTGACCACGAGCAGTACTTC.

The V and J genes are TRBV6-5 and TRBJ1-2, with 7 bases fitting TRBD1. Germline-derived CDR1 and CDR2 are MNHEY and SVGAGI. The trim removed 5 bases at V and 7 bases at J, leaving 13 bases unmatched. CDR3 length: 15 amino acids. The CDR3 sequence: CASSPLQTGEGGYTF. The CDR3 coding sequence is TGTGCCAGCAGTCCCCTCCAAACAGGGGAGGGTGGCTACACCTTC.

The gene calls are TRBV5-1 and TRBJ2-6; no clear D. The length of the CDR3 is 15 residues. Deletions cut 2 bases from V and 2 bases from J, with 8 bases between. Germline values: CDR1 SGHRS, CDR2 YFSETQ. The CDR3 sequence: CASSLPGAGANVLTF. The CDR3 DNA reads as TGCGCCAGCAGCTTACCTGGGGCTGGGGCCAACGTCCTGACTTTC.

This clone was observed a handful of times. The chain combines TRBV28 with TRBJ1-5, with D hard to call. Trimming took off 3 bases at V and 12 bases at J, with 15 bases between the two ends. Germline CDR1 reads MDHEN; CDR2 reads SYDVKM. CDR3 size: 13 residues. DNA for the CDR3: TGTGCCAGCAGTTTCCCCCCGTCAGAAATCCAGCATTTT. Amino acid sequence: CASSFPPSEIQHF.

This sequence joins TRBV2 and TRBJ1-1; no reliable D call. The CDR3 has 13 amino acids. Germline values: CDR1 SNHLY, CDR2 FYNNEI. Trimming removed 10 bases from V and 2 bases from J, with 14 bases in between. The CDR3 DNA reads as TGTGCCATCCTCGGCCCACCAAACACTGAAGCTTTCTTT. This encodes CAILGPPNTEAFF.